The clone carrying this T cell receptor beta chain has at least ten counts. Its target is not known. The data belong to a study of molecular identifiers for immune sequencing clone quantification. Bulk TCR libraries were made with methods that had been previously described and with listed TCR primers. From the PCR reads, TCRdb called clonotypes with MiXCR, one entry per CDR3 protein. The repertoire holds 50,000 to 70,000 distinct CDR3 sequences, with roughly 18% as singletons. Points from the study as a whole: A shared barcode on identical TCR molecules could lead to underestimated sizes for highly expanded clones.

This clonotype originated in a human donor in good health. Some libraries in this study had Jurkat cell RNA spiked in. Sequenced sample: naive CD8+ T cells from blood, with Jurkat cell RNA spiked in. Subset noted: FACS-sorted CD8+CD4-CCR7+CD45RA+ naive T cells.

The CDR3 DNA reads as TGCGCCAGCAGCCAAGTTGTCACAGGTGAATCACCCCTCCACTTT. This gives the protein CASSQVVTGESPLHF. V and J are TRBV4-1 and TRBJ1-6, with TRBD1 as a possible D gene (5 bases). V was trimmed by 1 base and J by 10 bases, leaving 14 bases between them. The CDR3 runs to 15 residues. Germline V lookup: CDR1 MGHRA, CDR2 YSYEKL.